The next 8 T cell receptor beta chains were all read from a single sample in a study of T cells in Graves' hyperthyroidism and ophthalmopathy. RNA transcripts were the template for amplifying TCR beta CDR3 regions. The TCR CDR3 first-round RT-PCR relied on the HTBI primer set. TCRdb analysed the multiplex PCR reads with MiXCR anew, one entry per CDR3 protein. The data hold approximately 58,000 distinct CDR3 sequences, with around half observed a single time. Sequenced sample: blood. The receptor source for this set is a woman aged 25 to 39 with Graves' ophthalmopathy.

In the case of this clonotype: This likely comes from a read error, as the CDR3 has no conserved phenylalanine or tryptophan at its end. The rearrangement links TRBV20-1 to TRBJ1-3; D is ambiguous. The CDR3 is 14 residues long. V was pared by 5 bases and J by 0 bases, with 11 bases between. Germline CDR1 DFQATT, CDR2 SNEGSKA (reference sequence). CDR3 sequence reads: CSAADIDSGNTIYV. Here the CDR3 DNA reads TGCAGTGCTGCCGACATCGACTCTGGAAACACCATATATGTT.

At least ten counts were recorded for this clonotype. The genes are TRBV12-3 or TRBV12-4 and TRBJ1-5, with D hard to call. V was shortened by 4 bases and J by 9 bases, with 22 bases between the two germline ends. This CDR3 has 16 residues. As DNA, the CDR3 is TGTGCCAGCAGTTCCCGCTCTTTGGAGTACGCTCGGCCCCAGCATTTT. Its translation is CASSSRSLEYARPQHF.

The chain couples TRBV10-3 to TRBJ2-1; D may be TRBD1 or TRBD2 (7 bases each). Germline assignment: CDR1 ENHRY and CDR2 SYGVKD. Trimming took off 3 bases at V and 8 bases at J, with 14 bases between the two ends. CDR3 length: 14 residues. DNA for the CDR3: TGTGCCATCAGTGACAGGGGGGGGGGCGATGAGCAGTTCTTC. This codes for CAISDRGGGDEQFF.

This clonotype was seen ten or more times. V and J are TRBV6-1 and TRBJ1-5; D possibly corresponds to TRBD1 (5 bases). The CDR3 length is 12 residues. CDR1 MNHNS and CDR2 SASEGT come from the germline V gene. V lost 8 bases and J lost 7, with 12 bases in between. CDR3 nucleotides: TGTGCCAGCTGGGGGGGTGACCAGCCCCAGCATTTT. Translating it yields CASWGGDQPQHF.

CDR3 coding DNA: TGTGCCATCAGTGAGACTCAGGACTACCCCTATGGCTACACCTTC. It is translated as CAISETQDYPYGYTF. The chain carries TRBV10-3 and TRBJ1-2, with no clear D. The V gene lost 2 bases and the J gene lost 4 bases, with 14 bases spanning the gap. CDR1 is ENHRY, CDR2 SYGVKD, per germline. This CDR3 has 15 residues.

This clonotype was picked up many times. The chain joins TRBV7-3 to TRBJ1-1, with D uncertain. V was pared by 5 bases and J by 0 bases, with 13 bases between. This CDR3 spans 15 amino acids. Germline loops: CDR1 SGHTA, CDR2 FQGTGA. The CDR3, as DNA: TGTGCCAGCAGCCCCAACAGCGGAATGAACACTGAAGCTTTCTTT. This codes for CASSPNSGMNTEAFF.

This clonotype was picked up one time. With a much larger clone just one base away, this may be a read error. Given the absence of the conserved phenylalanine or tryptophan at the CDR3 end, a read error is likely. This rearrangement joins TRBV30 to TRBJ1-1; D is undetermined. V was pared by 3 bases and J by 4 bases, with 9 bases between. The CDR3 spans 12 residues. In germline, CDR1 is GTSNPN, CDR2 SVGIG (reference sequence). CDR3: CAWRTVGTEAFL. DNA of the CDR3: TGTGCCTGGAGAACTGTTGGCACTGAAGCTTTCTTG.

This clonotype came up a few times. The CDR3 is CASSFGQEAFF. DNA for the CDR3: TGCGCCAGCAGCTTCGGGCAAGAAGCTTTCTTT. J is TRBJ1-1 and V is TRBV5-1, with D unresolved. Germline assignment: CDR1 SGHRS and CDR2 YFSETQ. V dropped 2 bases and J dropped 8 bases, with 7 bases sitting between them. The CDR3 has 11 residues.